What follows are 7 T cell receptor beta chains derived from one specimen sequenced in a study of Tregs in tolerant kidney transplant recipients. Sequencing used immunoSEQ multiplex PCR; TCRdb keeps in-frame clones, though not all of them. The sample yields fewer than 95,000 clones, 80% to 95% seen once. Mixed chimerism was transient after nonmyeloablative marrow transplants from related graft donors. The source material was CD4+ T cells from blood (PBMCs), sampled 12 months after the transplant. These receptors all stem from a human patient who received a combined kidney and bone marrow transplant. The graft donor may account for some of the T cells.

The chain has TRBV19 and TRBJ2-5; 8 bases line up with TRBD1. Germline CDR1 reads LNHDA; CDR2 reads SQIVND (reference sequence). The CDR3 spans 14 residues. The ends lost 5 bases at V and 5 bases at J; junction bases unmatched: 7. CDR3 in amino acids: CASSPRTGGETQYF. CDR3 sequence (DNA): TGTGCCAGTAGTCCGAGAACAGGGGGGGAGACCCAGTACTTC.

The V and J genes are TRBV19 and TRBJ1-2; a possible D gene is TRBD1 (6 bases). Germline-derived CDR1 and CDR2 are LNHDA and SQIVND (reference sequence). V was trimmed by 5 bases and J by 8 bases, leaving 15 bases between them. The CDR3 covers 13 residues. The CDR3 DNA follows: TGTGCCAGTAGTCATGGGACACCTGGAGGCTACACCTTC. This gives the protein CASSHGTPGGYTF.

J is TRBJ2-4 and V is TRBV27; D might be TRBD2 (5 bases). CDR1 and CDR2 (germline): MNHEY, SMNVEV (reference sequence). The CDR3 runs to 15 residues. Trimming took off 2 bases at V and 5 bases at J, with 13 bases between the two ends. The CDR3: CASSLDAGYQNIQYF. DNA of the CDR3: TGTGCCAGCAGTTTAGATGCGGGTTACCAAAACATTCAGTACTTC.

The genes are TRBV5-1 and TRBJ2-2, with 8 bases lining up with TRBD1. Germline V gives CDR1 SGHRS, CDR2 YFSETQ. The trim removed 2 bases at V and 4 bases at J, leaving 4 bases unmatched. The CDR3 extends over 15 amino acids. For the CDR3, the DNA is TGCGCCAGCAGCTTTCCAGGGGGCGTCACCGGGGAGCTGTTTTTT. Amino acid sequence: CASSFPGGVTGELFF.

The rearrangement joins TRBV28 to TRBJ2-1; a weak D match, TRBD1 (6 bases). The CDR3 covers 16 residues. The ends were cut back, 4 bases at V and 4 bases at J, with 17 bases in the middle. The germline V gene has CDR1 MDHEN and CDR2 SYDVKM. For the CDR3, the DNA is TGTGCCAGCAGTTCCCTGTACAGGGTGCATTACAATGAGCAGTTCTTC. Amino acids: CASSSLYRVHYNEQFF.

V gene TRBV5-4 combines with J gene TRBJ2-7; 10 nucleotides align to TRBD2. CDR3 size: 17 residues. V lost 0 bases to trimming and J lost 6 bases; unmatched junction nucleotides: 12. The germline V gene has CDR1 SGHNT and CDR2 YYREEE (reference sequence). The CDR3 DNA is TGTGCCAGCAGCTTGGCCGGGGGAGCGGGAGGGCCCCGCGAGCAGTACTTC. The encoded protein is CASSLAGGAGGPREQYF.

The V gene is TRBV6-6, the J gene TRBJ2-7, with TRBD1 matching over 8 bases. V gave up 3 bases and J gave up 2 bases; unmatched junction bases: 3. The V gene's germline CDR1 is MNHNY and CDR2 SVGAGI (reference sequence). The CDR3 is 14 amino acids. The CDR3: CASSYWDRTYEQYF. The CDR3 DNA reads TGTGCCAGCAGTTATTGGGACAGGACCTACGAGCAGTACTTC.